This entry describes one T cell receptor (beta chain). Via MiXCR, TCRdb re-called the PCR reads, giving one row per CDR3 protein. The sample consists of 21,000 or so distinct CDR3 sequences, about 50% of them appearing once. There are 16 residues in the CDR3. Germline CDR1 MNHNS, CDR2 SASEGT. V dropped 7 bases and J dropped 0; count of bases not matched to a gene: 8. The source of the sample is a study of CD4 and CD8 cells across lung adenocarcinoma regions. Donors had localized lung adenocarcinoma, a non-small cell lung cancer. The J gene is TRBJ2-3, the V gene TRBV6-1, with 9 positions matching TRBD2. This receptor was obtained from a female donor with lung adenocarcinoma. The CD4 and CD8 labels of this study may be unreliable. The material sequenced was CD8+ T cells from the center of a lung tumor. This CDR3 is CASNRGGEASTDTQYF. As DNA, the CDR3 is TGTGCCAGCAACCGCGGGGGGGAGGCTAGCACAGATACGCAGTATTTT.